This T cell receptor beta chain derives from a study of brain metastases from non-small cell lung cancer. Study outcomes and limitations: T-cell clones appeared expanded in less than 75% of brain metastases relative to matched primary tumors. Brain metastases shared most TCR repertoire with primaries, with sparse T cells. Compared with primary tumors, brain metastases showed less T-cell infiltration.

Trimming removed 3 bases from V and 3 bases from J, with 6 bases in between. The CDR3 runs to 13 residues. Germline V lookup: CDR1 MGHRA, CDR2 YSYEKL. The table came from immunoSEQ multiplex PCR; TCRdb's copy has only in-frame clones and leaves some out. Of 15,000 or so clones detected, around 86% appear once; the ten largest clones hold 7.7%. Of note for this clone: Its matching antigen is unknown.

V usage is TRBV4-1 and J usage is TRBJ1-3; the D is unclear. The sequenced material came from primary lung tumor tissue. The clonotype originates from a donor aged 40 or older with non-small cell lung cancer. This CDR3 reads CASSQRDGNTIYF. CDR3 in DNA: TGCGCCAGCAGCCAGAGAGATGGAAACACCATATATTTT.